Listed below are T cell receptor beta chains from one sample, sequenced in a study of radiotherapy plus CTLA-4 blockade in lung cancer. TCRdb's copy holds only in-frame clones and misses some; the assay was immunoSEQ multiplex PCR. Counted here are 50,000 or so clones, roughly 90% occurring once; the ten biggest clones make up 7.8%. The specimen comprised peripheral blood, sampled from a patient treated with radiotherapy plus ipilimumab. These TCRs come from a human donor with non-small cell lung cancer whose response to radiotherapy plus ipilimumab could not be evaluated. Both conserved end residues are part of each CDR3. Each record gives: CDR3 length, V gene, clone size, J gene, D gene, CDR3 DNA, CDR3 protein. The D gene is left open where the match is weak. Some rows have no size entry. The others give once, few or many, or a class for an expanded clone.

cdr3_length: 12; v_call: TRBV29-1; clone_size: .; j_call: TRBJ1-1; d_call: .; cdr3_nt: TGCAGCGTTGACTACGCGAACACTGAAGCTTTCTTT; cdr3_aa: CSVDYANTEAFF
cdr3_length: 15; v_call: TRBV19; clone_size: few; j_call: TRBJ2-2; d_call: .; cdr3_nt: TGTGCCAGTAGTATGGGACTTGCGAACACCGGGGAGCTGTTTTTT; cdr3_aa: CASSMGLANTGELFF
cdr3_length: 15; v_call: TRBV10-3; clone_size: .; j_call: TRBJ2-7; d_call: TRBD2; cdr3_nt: TGTGCCATCAGTGAGCCCGGGGGGAGCTCCTACGAGCAGTACTTC; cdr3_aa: CAISEPGGSSYEQYF
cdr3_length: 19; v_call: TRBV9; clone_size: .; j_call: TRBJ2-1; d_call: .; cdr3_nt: TGTGCCAGCAGCGTAGGGGGGACGGGGTGGCGGGGATCCTACAATGAGCAGTTCTTC; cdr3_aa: CASSVGGTGWRGSYNEQFF
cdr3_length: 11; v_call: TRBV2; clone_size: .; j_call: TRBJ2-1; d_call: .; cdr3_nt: TGTGCCAGCAGTGTGCTAACTGAGCAGTTCTTC; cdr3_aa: CASSVLTEQFF
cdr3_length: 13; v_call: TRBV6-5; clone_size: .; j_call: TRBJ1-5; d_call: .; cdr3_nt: TGTGCCAGCAGTTACGGGAGAAATCAGCCCCAGCATTTT; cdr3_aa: CASSYGRNQPQHF
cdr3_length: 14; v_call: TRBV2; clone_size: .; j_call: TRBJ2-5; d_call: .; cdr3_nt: TGTGCCAGCAGTGAGGGGGGACTGCAAGAGACCCAGTACTTC; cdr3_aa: CASSEGGLQETQYF
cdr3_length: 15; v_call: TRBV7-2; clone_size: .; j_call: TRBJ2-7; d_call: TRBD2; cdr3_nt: TGTGCCAGCAGCCCGACCCCGGGACTAGCGGGGGGCTTCTCCTTC; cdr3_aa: CASSPTPGLAGGFSF
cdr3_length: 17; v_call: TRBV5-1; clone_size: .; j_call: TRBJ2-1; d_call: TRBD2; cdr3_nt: TGCGCCAGCAGCTTGCAACCGAACGGGGGGGCCTACAATGAGCAGTTCTTC; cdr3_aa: CASSLQPNGGAYNEQFF
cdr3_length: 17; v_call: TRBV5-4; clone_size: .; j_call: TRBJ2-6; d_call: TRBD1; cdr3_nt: TGTGCCAGCAGCTTTGACAGGGGGCTCACTGGGGCCAACGTCCTGACTTTC; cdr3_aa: CASSFDRGLTGANVLTF
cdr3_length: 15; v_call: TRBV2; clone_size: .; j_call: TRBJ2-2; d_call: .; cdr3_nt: TGTGCCAGCAGTGATACTTTAGGGGGCACCGGGGAGCTGTTTTTT; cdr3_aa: CASSDTLGGTGELFF
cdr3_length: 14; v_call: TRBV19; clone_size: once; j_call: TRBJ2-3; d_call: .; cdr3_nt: TGTGCCAGTAGTACCCTACTAGTCACAGATACGCAGTATTTT; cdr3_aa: CASSTLLVTDTQYF
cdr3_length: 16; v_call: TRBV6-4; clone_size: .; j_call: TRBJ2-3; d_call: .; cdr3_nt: TGTGCCAGCAGTGACGAGGCTAAGAGAGTCACAGATACGCAGTATTTT; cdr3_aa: CASSDEAKRVTDTQYF
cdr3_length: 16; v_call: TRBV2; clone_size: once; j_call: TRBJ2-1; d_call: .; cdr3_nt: TGTGCCAGCAGTCCCCTTGGGGAGTTATCATACAATGAGCAGTTCTTC; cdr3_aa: CASSPLGELSYNEQFF
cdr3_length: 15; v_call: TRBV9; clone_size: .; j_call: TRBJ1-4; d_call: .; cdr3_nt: TGTGCCAGCAGCGTAGTAAGGCAGGGTGTCGAAAAACTGTTTTTT; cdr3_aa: CASSVVRQGVEKLFF